This entry lists 14 T cell receptor beta chains sequenced from one sample in a study of cytomegalovirus exposure and HLA in healthy donors. Sequenced by immunoSEQ multiplex PCR; TCRdb stores in-frame clones only, minus some. This table holds roughly 220,000 clones, about 89% found once. The sample taken for sequencing was PBMCs. These receptors all stem from a woman under 30 in good health and CMV-seronegative.

V usage is TRBV7-2 and J usage is TRBJ1-1; D gene unclear. Deletions cut 2 bases from V and 2 bases from J, with 12 bases between. CDR1 and CDR2 from the germline V gene are SGHTA and FQGNSA. CDR3 length: 15 amino acids. The CDR3 here is CASSLYGTENTEAFF. DNA of the CDR3: TGTGCCAGCAGCTTATACGGTACAGAAAACACTGAAGCTTTCTTT.

V usage is TRBV29-1 and J usage is TRBJ1-3; maybe TRBD1 (6 bases). Germline lookup yields CDR1 SQVTM and CDR2 ANQGSEA. The CDR3 is made up of 14 amino acids. V gave up 6 bases and J gave up 0 bases, with 12 bases separating them. CDR3 DNA sequence: TGCAGCGTCCGGGACACGAACTCTGGAAACACCATATATTTT. Residues: CSVRDTNSGNTIYF.

The table lists this clone with a count of one. The V gene is TRBV7-3, the J gene TRBJ2-1; 10 nucleotides align to TRBD1. The junction had 9 bases not matched to a gene; V was cut back by 4 bases and J by 6 bases. The CDR3 runs 16 residues. The germline CDR1 and CDR2 sequences are SGHTA and FQGTGA. Written as DNA, the CDR3 is TGTGCCAGCAGCTATCGACAGGGGGCGTCCGGCAATGAGCAGTTCTTC. Protein product: CASSYRQGASGNEQFF.

In this sample, this clone turned up a few times. The CDR3 region is CASRGQGGPQETQYF. Written as DNA, the CDR3 is TGTGCCAGCAGGGGACAGGGAGGTCCGCAAGAGACCCAGTACTTC. The chain recombines TRBV9 with TRBJ2-5; 9 bases line up with TRBD1. Germline CDR1 reads SGDLS; CDR2 reads YYNGEE. V shed 5 bases, J shed 2 bases, and the junction held 7 bases outside the gene matches. CDR3 length: 15 residues.

The chain is built from TRBV7-2 and TRBJ1-4; D not certain. Trimming took off 1 base at V and 6 bases at J, with 12 bases between the two ends. CDR3 length: 15 residues. Germline CDR1 reads SGHTA; CDR2 reads FQGNSA. In DNA form, the CDR3 reads TGTGCCAGCAGCTTAGGAGGGAAGGGATATGAAAAACTGTTTTTT. Encoded protein: CASSLGGKGYEKLFF.

The chain joins TRBV27 to TRBJ1-2; D is perhaps TRBD1 (6 bases). V was cut by 4 bases and J by 4 bases, with 13 bases left in between. Germline V CDR1 and CDR2: MNHEY, SMNVEV (reference sequence). The CDR3 loop spans 14 amino acids. The CDR3 DNA follows: TGTGCCAGCAGTTACCAAGCGGACAGCTATGGCTACACCTTC. This codes for CASSYQADSYGYTF.

This chain links TRBV27 with TRBJ1-6; 8 bases align to TRBD1. This CDR3 spans 13 amino acids. Germline V CDR1 and CDR2: MNHEY, SMNVEV (reference sequence). Germline trimming cut 7 bases from V and 9 bases from J; bases unmatched to any gene: 5. The CDR3 reads CASTPTGVSPLHF. CDR3 nucleotides: TGTGCCAGCACCCCGACAGGGGTTTCACCCCTCCACTTT.

This clone was counted a few times. V and J are TRBV5-6 and TRBJ2-2; D unclear. The CDR3 runs to 13 residues. The germline V gene encodes CDR1 SGHDT and CDR2 YYEEEE. Trimming cost V 0 bases and J 4 bases, with 4 bases left between them. The CDR3 nucleotides read TGTGCCAGCAGCTTGGGGCTCACCGGGGAGCTGTTTTTT. Translating it yields CASSLGLTGELFF. Full variable domain (missing parts from reference TRBV5-6 and TRBJ2-2): DAGVTQSPTHLIKTRGQQVTLRCSPKSGHDTVSWYQQALGQGPQFIFQYYEEEERQRGNFPDRFSGHQFPNYSSELNVNALLLGDSALYLCASSLGLTGELFFGEGSRLTVL.

The chain recombines TRBV7-2 with TRBJ1-1; D not certain. The CDR3 covers 14 residues. Germline CDR1 and CDR2: SGHTA and FQGNSA. Trimming shortened V by 3 bases and J by 1 base, and 9 bases separated the two germline ends. CDR3 nucleotides: TGTGCCAGCAGCTTCCATTCCCAGAACACTGAAGCTTTCTTT. Translation gives CASSFHSQNTEAFF.

CDR3 sequence (DNA): TGCGCCAGCAGCTTTCAGGGCAATGAGCAGTTCTTC. Its protein is CASSFQGNEQFF. The chain combines TRBV5-1 with TRBJ2-1, with a weak D call TRBD1 (5 bases). Germline V gene lookup returns CDR1 SGHRS and CDR2 YFSETQ. V lost 2 bases to trimming and J lost 6 bases, with 6 bases between them. The CDR3 length is 12 residues.

V gene TRBV30 combines with J gene TRBJ1-1, with TRBD1 matching over 12 bases. V lost 8 bases, J lost 3 bases, and 4 bases stayed unmatched. The CDR3 has 13 residues. Germline V gene lookup returns CDR1 GTSNPN and CDR2 SVGIG (reference sequence). CDR3 sequence: CARDRGQDTEAFF. CDR3 DNA sequence: TGTGCCAGGGACAGGGGGCAGGACACTGAAGCTTTCTTT.

The chain has TRBV5-1 and TRBJ2-7, with a possible D match to TRBD2 (6 bases). The CDR3 length is 15 residues. Between the trimmed V and J ends, which lost 4 bases and 3 bases, there was a span of 17 bases. Germline CDR1 and CDR2: SGHRS and YFSETQ. Here the CDR3 reads CASSPTRTGVYEQYF. The CDR3 coding sequence is TGCGCCAGCAGCCCTACAAGAACGGGGGTCTACGAGCAGTACTTC. Together with reference TRBV5-1 and TRBJ2-7, the CDR3 gives the full variable domain: KAGVTQTPRYLIKTRGQQVTLSCSPISGHRSVSWYQQTPGQGLQFLFEYFSETQRNKGNFPGRFSGRQFSNSRSEMNVSTLELGDSALYLCASSPTRTGVYEQYFGPGTRLTVT.

The chain employs TRBV5-1 and TRBJ2-3; D is perhaps TRBD2 (6 bases). V lost 6 bases, J lost 0 bases, and 17 bases lay in between. CDR3 size: 16 residues. Germline V gene sequence: CDR1 SGHRS, CDR2 YFSETQ. The DNA for the CDR3 is TGCGCCAGCACACGGTGGGTAGCGGTGAGCACAGATACGCAGTATTTT. Protein sequence: CASTRWVAVSTDTQYF.

The CDR3 is CASSLGTGVVNEQFF. The DNA of the CDR3 is TGTGCCAGCAGCCTCGGGACAGGGGTAGTTAATGAGCAGTTCTTC. V gene TRBV6-1 combines with J gene TRBJ2-1; 10 bases fit TRBD1. The length of the CDR3 is 15 residues. The trim removed 6 bases at V and 7 bases at J, leaving 9 bases unmatched. Germline V CDR1 and CDR2: MNHNS, SASEGT.